This T cell receptor (beta chain) was profiled in a study of a mutant IDH1 vaccine in newly diagnosed glioma. Regarding time point: week 23, last vaccination. Doses comprised 300 ug of mutant IDH1 20-mer peptide each, plus topical imiquimod. Sequenced by immunoSEQ multiplex PCR; TCRdb stores in-frame clones only, minus some. This repertoire shows approximately 41,000 clones, 85% to 95% found once; its top ten account for 3% to 4%. Notes on the study in general: Among top peripheral T cell clonotypes, changes seemed unrelated to pseudoprogression.

Germline V lookup: CDR1 SEHNR, CDR2 FQNEAQ (reference sequence). The CDR3 extends over 15 amino acids. V lost 5 bases and J lost 2; bases outside the gene matches: 5. Worth noting for this clone: Its antigen remains unidentified.

This sequence was found in a man between 50 and 59 years old with glioma. The sample was PBMCs, taken from a glioma patient whose treatment included an IDH1 peptide vaccine. The chain carries TRBV7-9 and TRBJ2-5; 10 bases agree with TRBD2. The DNA for the CDR3 is TGTGCCAGCAGCGCTAGCGGGGGAGCGCAAGAGACCCAGTACTTC. This encodes CASSASGGAQETQYF.